This TCR beta chain is drawn from a study of T cells in Graves' hyperthyroidism and ophthalmopathy. Looking at the study overall: Before treatment of any kind, peripheral blood was taken at initial diagnosis. The study's findings and limits: Most thyroid clonotypes expanded above 0.001 were also detected in blood.

Amplification of TCR beta CDR3 regions was performed using RNA transcripts as template. A set of HTBI primers served as the primers for a first-round RT-PCR of the TCR CDR3. TCRdb redid the calling of the multiplex PCR reads with MiXCR, one entry per CDR3 protein. The table has 490,000 or so distinct CDR3 sequences, under 25% seen once. Pregnant or lactating patients were excluded, as were those with uncontrolled infection or other autoimmune disease. For the diagnoses, clinical symptoms, serum thyroxine and TRAb, thyroid ultrasound and orbital computed tomography were used. Note on this clonotype: Its antigen is currently unknown.

Germline V gene lookup returns CDR1 MNHEY and CDR2 SVGAGI. The ends were cut back, 2 bases at V and 2 bases at J, with 7 bases in the middle. The CDR3 contains 14 residues. Source material: blood. The sequence was obtained from a woman aged 70 to 79 with Graves' ophthalmopathy. This chain joins TRBV6-5 and TRBJ2-1; D call uncertain. The CDR3 nucleotides are TGTGCCAGCAGTTACACACGGGCCTACAATGAGCAGTTCTTC. Amino acids: CASSYTRAYNEQFF.